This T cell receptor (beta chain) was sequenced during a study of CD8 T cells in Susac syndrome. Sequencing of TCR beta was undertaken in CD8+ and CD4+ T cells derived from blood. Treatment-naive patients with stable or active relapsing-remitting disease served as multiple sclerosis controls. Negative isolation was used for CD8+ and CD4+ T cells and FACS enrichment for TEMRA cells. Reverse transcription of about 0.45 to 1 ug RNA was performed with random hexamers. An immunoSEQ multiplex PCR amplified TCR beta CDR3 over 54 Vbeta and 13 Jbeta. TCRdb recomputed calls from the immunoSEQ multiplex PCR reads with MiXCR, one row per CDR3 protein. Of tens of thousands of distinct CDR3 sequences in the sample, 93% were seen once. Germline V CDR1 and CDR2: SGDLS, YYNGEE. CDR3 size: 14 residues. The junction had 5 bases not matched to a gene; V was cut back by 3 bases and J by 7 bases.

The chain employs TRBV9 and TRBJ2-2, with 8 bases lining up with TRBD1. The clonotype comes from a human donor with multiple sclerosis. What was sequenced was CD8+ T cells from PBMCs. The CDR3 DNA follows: TGTGCCAGCAGCGACCACAGGGGGTTCGGGGAGCTGTTTTTT. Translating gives CASSDHRGFGELFF.